This T cell receptor beta chain was identified during a study of blood T cell repertoires in COVID-19 (dated by TCRdb to the early 2020s). For context, the study as a whole: Samples from collaborators originated in the United States, Italy and Spain and spanned both the acute and convalescent phases of COVID-19. Where available, HLA class I and class II types were taken from metadata supplied by the sample provider and were not determined by assay-based typing. The dataset comprised deeply sampled blood TCRbeta repertoires from subjects exposed to, actively infected with, or recovered from COVID-19. The repertoires were made available in a free public database intended to serve as a resource for research on the immune response to SARS-CoV-2. The prospective study material was composed of cDNA or gDNA derived from T cells, B-cell-depleted T cells, or PBMCs. Sample metadata almost always included a de-identified subject ID, COVID-19 status, age in years and sex. The samples were drawn from the first 160 participants of the ongoing ImmuneRACE study and from 1,254 subjects provided by 6 global collaborators. Study-wide findings and limitations: Clinical and demographic metadata were provided uncurated, with the amount varying by source and participant.

After removal of 1 base from V and 6 bases from J, the junction retains 12 bases not matched to a gene. CDR1 and CDR2 were assigned from the germline V gene (reference sequence) as GTSNPN and SVGIG. The CDR3 measures 16 amino acids from cysteine to phenylalanine. Only CDR3 DNA remains: 48 bases, in frame from the first base. With regard to this clone: The specificity of this receptor is unknown. Nothing much larger sits one base from this clone, and base qualities are not available.

Whole blood was collected in K2EDTA tubes by collaborating institutions according to the institutions' own protocols. For TCRbeta analysis, collaborator samples were shipped as frozen whole blood, as isolated PBMCs, or as DNA extracted from either sample type. The immunoSEQ Assay, a bias-controlled multiplex PCR, was used to amplify TCRbeta CDR3 regions from genomic DNA. For the original study's pipeline: The number of nucleated cells in each sample was estimated from the amplification of reference gene primers within the assay. Sequence reads were collapsed and filtered to measure the absolute abundance of every unique TCRbeta CDR3 rearrangement. For each sample, productive Simpson clonality was calculated as the square root of Simpson's diversity index over productive rearrangements. In TCRdb, the immuneACCESS table is reduced to in-frame sequences with V and J assigned. These tables do not hold every clone; where another copy was compared, an unresolved V gene accounts for under half, and the others remain unexplained. Clone size and the V and J calls come from that table; the DNA yielded D and trimming. The table for this sample lists 150,000 to 200,000 clones; more than 70% of them were counted only once. Approximately 4% of the sample goes to the ten largest clones.

This receptor was taken from a human donor in a cohort sampled during active COVID-19. The chain is assembled from TRBV30 and TRBJ2-3; the central 8 bases match TRBD1. The sample comprised peripheral blood. DNA sequence: TGTGCCTGGAGTGCATGGACAGGGACCAGCCTGGATACGCAGTATTTT. This is translated as CAWSAWTGTSLDTQYF.